Below are 10 T cell receptor beta chains sequenced from a single sample in a study of shared clonotypes between healthy human individuals (TCRdb year 2020). The library was prepared using the immunoSEQ multiplex PCR assay. The table comes from immuneACCESS by way of TCRdb, which keeps in-frame sequences with V and J called. Part of the clones is missing from these tables; in studies checked, under half for an unresolved V gene and the rest for unknown reasons. The sample contains approximately 2,300,000 clones, around 92% of them found a single time. The top ten constitute 0.3% to 0.45% of the sample. The sequencing input was naive CD4+ T cells from PBMCs. The cell subset or site label here, explained by the study, means: CD45RA+ positively selected. Every receptor here comes from a man aged 18 to 30 in good health. Some clones in this sample may be carry-over from other donors' samples.

The chain combines TRBV28 with TRBJ1-2, with D perhaps TRBD1 (5 bases). The CDR3 covers 15 residues. CDR1 and CDR2 from the germline V gene are MDHEN and SYDVKM. V was pared by 6 bases and J by 7 bases, with 21 bases between. DNA of the CDR3: TGTGCCAGCAGCTATAAGACAGCGACCCAAGGTGGCTACACCTTC. The encoded protein is CASSYKTATQGGYTF.

The chain is built from TRBV7-2 and TRBJ2-6; D gene ambiguous. CDR1 is SGHTA and CDR2 is FQGNSA in the germline V gene. V lost 1 base and J lost 1, with 5 bases in between. The CDR3 totals 15 residues. DNA of the CDR3: TGTGCCAGCAGCTTAGTGTGGTCTGGGGCCAACGTCCTGACTTTC. It translates to CASSLVWSGANVLTF.

This clone was counted between two and nine times. This chain connects TRBV10-3 to TRBJ1-1, with no clear D. CDR3 length: 14 residues. Germline-derived CDR1 and CDR2 are ENHRY and SYGVKD. V was clipped by 2 bases and J by 7 bases, with 14 bases between them. CDR3 amino acids: CAISEIVSGVEAFF. The CDR3 region has the DNA TGTGCCATCAGTGAGATCGTCAGTGGGGTTGAAGCTTTCTTT.

In regard to this clone: The same CDR3 also results from other DNA sequences found in this sample. The genes are TRBV5-1 and TRBJ2-3; 8 bases agree with TRBD1. Germline V gene lookup returns CDR1 SGHRS and CDR2 YFSETQ. The CDR3 runs to 14 residues. V lost 4 bases and J lost 4; bases outside the gene matches: 5. CDR3 amino acids: CASSPGQGADTQYF. For the CDR3, the DNA is TGCGCCAGCAGCCCAGGACAGGGCGCAGATACGCAGTATTTT.

The chain has TRBV18 and TRBJ1-4; tentatively, D is TRBD1 (5 bases). V was cut by 2 bases and J by 9 bases, with 16 bases left in between. The CDR3 extends over 15 amino acids. In germline, CDR1 is KGHSH, CDR2 LQKENI. For the CDR3, the DNA is TGTGCCAGCTCACCAGTGGAGACAGCCGGCCAAAAACTGTTTTTT. Its protein product is CASSPVETAGQKLFF.

The rearrangement links TRBV15 to TRBJ2-5; 9 bases line up with TRBD2. The V gene end was trimmed by 0 bases and the J gene end by 8 bases; junction bases not matched to a gene: 4. The germline V gene has CDR1 LNHNV and CDR2 YYDKDF (reference sequence). This CDR3 has 14 residues. DNA for the CDR3: TGTGCCACCAGCAGAGATAGGCGGGAGGGCACCCAGTACTTC. As protein: CATSRDRREGTQYF.

This clone has just one count. This rearrangement joins TRBV30 to TRBJ1-5; D not certain. The germline V gene encodes CDR1 GTSNPN and CDR2 SVGIG (reference sequence). V gave up 0 bases and J gave up 9 bases, with 12 bases separating them. The length of the CDR3 is 13 residues. CDR3 nucleotides: TGTGCCTGGAGTGTACGAAGCCGGGGGCCCCAGCATTTT. Translation: CAWSVRSRGPQHF.

This chain joins TRBV7-8 and TRBJ2-7; 10 nucleotides match TRBD2. Trimming at V came to 4 bases and at J to 1 base, leaving 13 bases not matched to a gene. Germline V gene data show CDR1 as SGHVS and CDR2 as FQNEAQ. The length of the CDR3 is 18 residues. CDR3 amino acids: CASSYQAGLAGVSYEQYF. CDR3 in DNA: TGTGCCAGCAGCTACCAGGCGGGGCTAGCGGGAGTGTCCTACGAGCAGTACTTC. The whole variable domain, filled in from reference TRBV7-8 and TRBJ2-7, reads GAGVSQSPRYKVAKRGQDVALRCDPISGHVSLFWYQQALGQGPEFLTYFQNEAQLDKSGLPSDRFFAERPEGSVSTLKIQRTQQEDSAVYLCASSYQAGLAGVSYEQYFGPGTRLTVT.

CDR3 nucleotide sequence: TGTGCCAGTTTCCTATCAGGAGAGACCCAGTACTTC. Translated: CASFLSGETQYF. This chain uses TRBV5-8 with TRBJ2-5, with D uncertain. CDR3 length: 12 amino acids. The V gene lost 8 bases and the J gene lost 4 bases, with 12 bases spanning the gap. Per the germline V gene, CDR1 is SGHTS and CDR2 is YDEGEE.

The chain employs TRBV2 and TRBJ2-6, with 7 bases that match TRBD2. Unmatched junction bases numbered 6, after V lost 3 bases and J lost 7 bases. Germline CDR1 is SNHLY and CDR2 is FYNNEI. There are 15 residues in the CDR3. The CDR3 nucleotides are TGTGCCAGCAGTGATGGGGCGGGAGCAGCCAACGTCCTGACTTTC. Encoded protein: CASSDGAGAANVLTF.